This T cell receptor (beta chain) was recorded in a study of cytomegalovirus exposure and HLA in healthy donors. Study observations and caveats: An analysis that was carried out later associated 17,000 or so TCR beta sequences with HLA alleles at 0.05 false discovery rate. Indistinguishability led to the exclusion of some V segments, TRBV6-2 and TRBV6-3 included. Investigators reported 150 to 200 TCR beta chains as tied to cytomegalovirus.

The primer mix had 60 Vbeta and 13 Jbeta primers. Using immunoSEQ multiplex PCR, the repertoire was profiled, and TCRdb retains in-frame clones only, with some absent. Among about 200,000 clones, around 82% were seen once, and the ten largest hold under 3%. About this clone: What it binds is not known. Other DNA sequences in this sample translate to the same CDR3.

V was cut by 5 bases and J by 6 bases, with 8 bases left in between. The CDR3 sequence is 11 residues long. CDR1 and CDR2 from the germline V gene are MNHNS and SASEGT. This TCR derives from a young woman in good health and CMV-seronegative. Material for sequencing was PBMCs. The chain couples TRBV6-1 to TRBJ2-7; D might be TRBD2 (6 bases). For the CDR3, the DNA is TGTGCCAGCAGTTACGGGGGCGAGCAGTACTTC. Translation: CASSYGGEQYF.